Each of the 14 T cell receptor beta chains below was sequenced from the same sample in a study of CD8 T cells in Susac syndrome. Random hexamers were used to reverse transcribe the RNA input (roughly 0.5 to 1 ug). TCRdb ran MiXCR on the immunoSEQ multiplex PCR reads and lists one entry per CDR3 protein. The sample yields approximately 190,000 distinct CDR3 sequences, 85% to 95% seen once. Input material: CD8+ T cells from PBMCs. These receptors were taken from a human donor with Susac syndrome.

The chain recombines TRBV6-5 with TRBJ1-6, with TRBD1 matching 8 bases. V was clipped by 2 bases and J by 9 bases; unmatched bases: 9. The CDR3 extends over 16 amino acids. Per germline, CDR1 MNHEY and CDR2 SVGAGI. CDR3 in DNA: TGTGCCAGCAGTTACACCCGACAGGGGCCAAGTTCACCCCTCCACTTT. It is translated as CASSYTRQGPSSPLHF.

CDR3 coding DNA: TGTGCCAGCAGTAAGGGCCTAGCGGGAAATCTTTACGAGCAGTACTTC. Its translation is CASSKGLAGNLYEQYF. This sequence joins TRBV28 and TRBJ2-7, with 9 bases matching TRBD2. There are 16 residues in the CDR3. The junction had 12 bases not matched to a gene; V was cut back by 5 bases and J by 4 bases. CDR1 is MDHEN and CDR2 is SYDVKM in the germline V gene.

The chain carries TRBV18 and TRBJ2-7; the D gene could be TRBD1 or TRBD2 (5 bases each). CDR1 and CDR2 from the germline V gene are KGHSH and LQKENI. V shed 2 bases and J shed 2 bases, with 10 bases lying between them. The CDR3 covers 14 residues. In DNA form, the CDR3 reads TGTGCCAGCTCACCAGAGGGACGACCCTACGAGCAGTACTTC. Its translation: CASSPEGRPYEQYF.

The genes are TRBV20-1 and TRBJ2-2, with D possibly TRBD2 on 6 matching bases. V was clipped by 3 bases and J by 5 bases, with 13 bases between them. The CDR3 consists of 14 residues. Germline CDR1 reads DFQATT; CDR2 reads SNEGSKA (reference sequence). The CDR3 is CSARLTGGTGELFF. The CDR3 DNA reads TGCAGTGCTAGGCTAACAGGAGGGACCGGGGAGCTGTTTTTT.

The CDR3 region is CASSLQPGVEDTQYF. The CDR3 DNA is TGTGCCAGCAGTTTGCAACCCGGGGTAGAGGATACGCAGTATTTT. The J gene is TRBJ2-3, the V gene TRBV12-3 or TRBV12-4; weak D call: TRBD2 (5 bases). The CDR3 length is 15 residues. Trimming took 3 bases from V and 6 from J, leaving 16 bases between them.

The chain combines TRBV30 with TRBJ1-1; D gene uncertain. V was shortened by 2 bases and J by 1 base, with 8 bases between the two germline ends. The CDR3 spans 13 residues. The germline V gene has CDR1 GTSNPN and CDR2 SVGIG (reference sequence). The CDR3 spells CAWSRTENTEAFF. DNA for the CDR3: TGTGCCTGGAGTAGAACCGAGAACACTGAAGCTTTCTTT. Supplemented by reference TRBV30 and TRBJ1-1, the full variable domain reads SQTIHQWPATLVQPVGSPLSLECTVEGTSNPNLYWYRQAAGRGLQLLFYSVGIGQISSEVPQNLSASRPQDRQFILSSKKLLLSDSGFYLCAWSRTENTEAFFGQGTRLTVV.

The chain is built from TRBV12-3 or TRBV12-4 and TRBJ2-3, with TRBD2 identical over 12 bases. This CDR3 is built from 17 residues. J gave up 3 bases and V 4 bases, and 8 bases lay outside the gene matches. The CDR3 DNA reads TGTGCCAGCAGTTCTAGCGGGAGGGATTATTTTACAGATACGCAGTATTTT. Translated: CASSSSGRDYFTDTQYF.

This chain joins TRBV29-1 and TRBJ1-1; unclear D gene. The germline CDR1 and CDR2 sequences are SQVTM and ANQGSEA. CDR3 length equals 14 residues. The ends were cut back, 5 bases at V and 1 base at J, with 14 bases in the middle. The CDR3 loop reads CSVFHLSENTEAFF. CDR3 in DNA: TGCAGCGTTTTCCACCTCAGTGAGAACACTGAAGCTTTCTTT.

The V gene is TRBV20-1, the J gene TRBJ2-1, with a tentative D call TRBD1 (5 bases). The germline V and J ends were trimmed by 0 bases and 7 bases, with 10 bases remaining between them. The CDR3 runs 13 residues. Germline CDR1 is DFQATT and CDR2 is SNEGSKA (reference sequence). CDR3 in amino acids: CSARELGQNEQFF. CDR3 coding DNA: TGCAGTGCTAGAGAGCTGGGGCAAAATGAGCAGTTCTTC.

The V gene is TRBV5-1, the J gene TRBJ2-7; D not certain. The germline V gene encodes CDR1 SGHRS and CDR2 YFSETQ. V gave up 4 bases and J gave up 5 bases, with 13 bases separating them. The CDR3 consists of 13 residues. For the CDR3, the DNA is TGCGCCAGCAGCCTGGGGATGGGCCACGAGCAGTACTTC. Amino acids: CASSLGMGHEQYF.

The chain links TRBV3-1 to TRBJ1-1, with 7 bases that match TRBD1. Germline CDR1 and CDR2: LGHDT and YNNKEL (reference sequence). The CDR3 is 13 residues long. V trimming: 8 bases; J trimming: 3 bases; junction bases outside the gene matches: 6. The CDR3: CASGVDRDTEAFF. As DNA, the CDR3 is TGTGCCAGCGGGGTCGACAGGGACACTGAAGCTTTCTTT.

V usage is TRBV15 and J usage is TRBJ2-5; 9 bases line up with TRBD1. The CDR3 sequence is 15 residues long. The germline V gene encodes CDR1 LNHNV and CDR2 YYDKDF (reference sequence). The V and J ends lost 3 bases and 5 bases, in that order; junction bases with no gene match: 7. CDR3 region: CATSRYRGTGETQYF. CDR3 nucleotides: TGTGCCACCAGCAGGTACCGAGGGACAGGGGAGACCCAGTACTTC.

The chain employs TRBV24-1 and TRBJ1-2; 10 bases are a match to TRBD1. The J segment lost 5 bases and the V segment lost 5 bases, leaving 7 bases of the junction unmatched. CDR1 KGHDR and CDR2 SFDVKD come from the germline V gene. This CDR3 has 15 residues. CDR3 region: CATSAGDRGVYGYTF. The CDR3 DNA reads TGTGCCACCAGTGCCGGGGACAGGGGTGTATATGGCTACACCTTC.

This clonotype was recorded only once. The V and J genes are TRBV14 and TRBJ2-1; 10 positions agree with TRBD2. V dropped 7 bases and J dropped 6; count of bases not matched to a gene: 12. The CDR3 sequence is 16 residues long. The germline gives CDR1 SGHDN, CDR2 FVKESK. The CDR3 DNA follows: TGTGCCAGCACCCCGAATACCGGGACTAGCGTCAATGAGCAGTTCTTC. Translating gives CASTPNTGTSVNEQFF.